This T cell receptor beta chain was found in a study of pediatric ulcerative colitis. No immunosuppressive drugs were given to ulcerative colitis patients before diagnostic colonoscopy. The survey-level immunoSEQ assay was used. Sequencing was performed with immunoSEQ multiplex PCR; in TCRdb, only in-frame clones are kept and a portion is missing. Of approximately 9,000 clones listed, approximately 88% were seen once; the top ten hold around 7%. V trimming: 3 bases; J trimming: 7 bases; junction bases outside the gene matches: 9. The CDR3 is made up of 15 amino acids. The germline V gene has CDR1 SGHRS and CDR2 YFSETQ.

The chain combines TRBV5-1 with TRBJ2-1, with 8 nucleotides matching TRBD2. Sequenced sample: blood. The sequence derives from a girl between 10 and 17 years old with moderate ulcerative colitis. As DNA, the CDR3 is TGCGCCAGCAGCTACAGGACTAGCTCGGGTAATGAGCAGTTCTTC. Amino acids: CASSYRTSSGNEQFF.